This T cell receptor (beta chain) was recovered during a study of CD8 T cells in Susac syndrome. With random hexamers, 0.5 to 1 ug RNA was reverse transcribed. TCRdb ran MiXCR on the immunoSEQ multiplex PCR reads and lists one entry per CDR3 protein. The sample records about 200,000 distinct CDR3 sequences, around 96% being singletons. The multiple sclerosis controls consisted of treatment-naive patients with relapsing-remitting disease, either stable or active. This TCR was sampled from a human donor with multiple sclerosis. Sequencing was performed on CD4+ T cells from PBMCs.

CDR3 bases: TGCGCCAGCAGCTTGGCTACAGGGGATGAAGCTTTCTTT. Residues: CASSLATGDEAFF. The V call is TRBV5-1, the J call TRBJ1-1; TRBD1 agrees at 7 bases. With 0 bases clipped from V and 7 bases from J, the junction kept 3 bases outside the gene matches. Germline lookup yields CDR1 SGHRS and CDR2 YFSETQ. The length of the CDR3 is 13 residues.